Shown below are 10 T cell receptor beta chains from a single sample sequenced in a study of blood T cell repertoires in COVID-19. Repertoires were generated with immunoSEQ multiplex PCR, while TCRdb's copy carries only in-frame clones and drops some. The data hold 150,000 to 200,000 clones, with 84% observed a single time. Sequencing was carried out using peripheral blood. The receptors shown here come from a human donor with acute or convalescent COVID-19. The donor label of this sample is uncertain.

The V gene is TRBV29-1, the J gene TRBJ1-2; D is ambiguous. CDR1 and CDR2 from the germline V gene are SQVTM and ANQGSEA. This CDR3 spans 12 amino acids. Trimming left V 4 bases short and J 8 bases short, with 14 bases between. The CDR3 coding sequence is TGCAGCGTTGGGCAGCCTCCGAGGGGCTACACCTTC. The encoded protein is CSVGQPPRGYTF.

V is TRBV10-2 and J is TRBJ2-5; tentative D call: TRBD1 (5 bases). V was trimmed by 9 bases and J by 0 bases, leaving 11 bases between them. In germline, CDR1 is WSHSY, CDR2 SAAADI. The CDR3 contains 13 residues. For the CDR3, the DNA is TGCGCCAGATCCCCAGGGTACCAAGAGACCCAGTACTTC. Residues: CARSPGYQETQYF.

The chain employs TRBV7-9 and TRBJ2-1; TRBD1 matches at 10 bases. This CDR3 has 16 amino acids. CDR1 and CDR2 from the germline V gene are SEHNR and FQNEAQ (reference sequence). V was pared by 7 bases and J by 4 bases, with 10 bases of the junction left unmatched. This CDR3 is CASNIGGGQGYNEQFF. CDR3 coding DNA: TGTGCCAGCAACATCGGAGGGGGACAGGGGTACAATGAGCAGTTCTTC.

The J gene is TRBJ1-2, the V gene TRBV12-3 or TRBV12-4, with D perhaps TRBD1 (6 bases). Between the trimmed V and J ends, which lost 7 bases and 4 bases, there was a span of 13 bases. The CDR3 is 13 residues long. The CDR3 sequence: CASTVGGAYGYTF. CDR3 bases: TGTGCCAGCACCGTGGGGGGGGCCTATGGCTACACCTTC.

In this sample, this clone turned up once. The chain combines TRBV6-2 or TRBV6-3 with TRBJ1-6; 7 bases line up with TRBD1. This CDR3 contains 15 residues. V was pared by 2 bases and J by 12 bases, with 10 bases of the junction left unmatched. Germline V gene data show CDR1 as MNHEY and CDR2 as SVGEGT. This CDR3 reads CASSYQRDRVLPLHF. The CDR3 DNA sequence: TGTGCCAGCAGTTACCAGCGAGACAGGGTTTTACCCCTCCACTTT.

The rearrangement joins TRBV2 to TRBJ1-4, with 7 bases lining up with TRBD1. V shed 8 bases and J 6 bases; nucleotides not matched to a gene: 9. The V gene's germline CDR1 is SNHLY and CDR2 FYNNEI. There are 14 residues in the CDR3. The CDR3 coding sequence is TGTGCCAGCGGCAGGACAGGCGCATATGAAAAACTGTTTTTT. It is translated as CASGRTGAYEKLFF.

J is TRBJ2-5 and V is TRBV5-1; 9 nucleotides line up with TRBD1. This CDR3 comprises 14 residues. J lost 5 bases, V lost 3 bases, and 5 bases had no gene match. Germline CDR1 and CDR2: SGHRS and YFSETQ. The CDR3 coding sequence is TGCGCCAGCAGCTCCGGGACAGGGAGGGAGACCCAGTACTTC. Its protein is CASSSGTGRETQYF.

The rearrangement joins TRBV5-4 to TRBJ1-2; tentative D call: TRBD1 (6 bases). This CDR3 has 16 residues. V was trimmed by 4 bases and J by 0 bases, leaving 16 bases between them. Per the germline V gene, CDR1 is SGHNT and CDR2 is YYREEE (reference sequence). The CDR3 region is CASSRWRTEPNYGYTF. In nucleotides, the CDR3 is TGTGCCAGCAGCAGATGGAGGACAGAGCCTAACTATGGCTACACCTTC.

The V call is TRBV9, the J call TRBJ2-1; TRBD2 matches at 13 bases. CDR3 size: 16 residues. Per germline, CDR1 SGDLS and CDR2 YYNGEE. V trimming: 3 bases; J trimming: 2 bases; junction bases outside the gene matches: 2. CDR3 DNA sequence: TGTGCCAGCAGCGAGGGGACTAGCGGGGCCTACAATGAGCAGTTCTTC. It encodes CASSEGTSGAYNEQFF.

The rearrangement links TRBV29-1 to TRBJ1-1, with D perhaps matching TRBD1 (5 bases). The CDR3 sequence is 11 residues long. Germline V gives CDR1 SQVTM, CDR2 ANQGSEA. Trimming shortened V by 6 bases and J by 11 bases, and 16 bases separated the two germline ends. The CDR3 protein is CSVAQGVRAFF. The CDR3 region has the DNA TGCAGCGTCGCTCAGGGCGTCCGGGCTTTCTTT. The complete variable domain, with remaining parts taken from reference TRBV29-1 and TRBJ1-1, reads SAVISQKPSRDICQRGTSLTIQCQVDSQVTMMFWYRQQPGQSLTLIATANQGSEATYESGFVIDKFPISRPNLTFSTLTVSNMSPEDSSIYLCSVAQGVRAFFGQGTRLTVV.